The TCR beta chain under discussion was sequenced for a study of glioma-infiltrating T cells (dated by TCRdb to the mid-2010s). About the study as a whole: The study sequenced TCR alpha- and beta-chain repertoires from glioma tissue, from non-neoplastic brain tissue and from matched peripheral blood mononuclear cells. Each tissue-infiltrating repertoire was compared with the same patient's peripheral blood repertoire to measure divergence between tissue and blood T-cell populations. The paired cohort comprised three low-grade glioma patients, 7 or 8 primary glioblastoma patients and three non-glioma patients contributing non-neoplastic brain tissue.

Broad study findings and their caveats: The group comparisons were based on small numbers of patients: three non-neoplastic, three low-grade glioma and seven to nine glioblastoma patients. Only a very small number of CDR3 sequences turned up in both tissue and blood, a result put down to high CDR3 diversity combined with limited sampling. VJ-independent divergence between tissue and blood was lower than expected in non-neoplastic patients but higher than expected in all gliomas, particularly low-grade gliomas.

The iRepertoire nested amplicon-rescue multiplex PCR (arm-PCR) platform was used to amplify TCR alpha and beta CDR3 regions from RNA. One-step reverse transcription and amplification used roughly 90-400 ng of tissue mRNA or PBMC total RNA as input. After bead purification, a secondary multiplex PCR added Illumina adapters, and libraries were gel-purified between 200 and 400 bp. Libraries carried internal 6-nucleotide barcodes used for demultiplexing. Sequencing of the libraries was done on an Illumina MiSeq using 2x220 or 2x250 nucleotide paired-end reads. Regarding the original processing steps: Paired reads were merged with FLASH 1.2.11 and aligned to the GRCh37 human genome with BWA-MEM before extracting TRA and TRB reads. V and J assignment used an IMGT-derived reference of cassette sequences and CDR3 motifs that included pseudogenes. Three-frame translation of reads was performed, and productive CDR3s were defined as those with a C...FGXG motif and no stop codons. Unique combinations of V-J cassette pair and CDR3 amino acid sequence were defined as clonotypes. Hamming distance filtering was applied to reads, with thresholds set by the sequence error rate of each sample in mapped regions. The public reads were reprocessed in TCRdb via fastp at Q25 and MiXCR, keeping in-frame beta chains. Each record represents a unique CDR3 protein, reported with the most common genes and DNA among its rows. In this record, the V and J calls reflect TCRdb's handling and not the investigators' own analysis. The sample table records around 93,000 distinct CDR3 sequences; 35% to 50% of these occur just once. The ten largest account for around two fifths of the sample.

This clonotype was seen repeatedly, ten times or more. No antigen is known for it. No much larger clonotype is one base removed from it; base qualities were not supplied. This sequence was found in a human donor with low-grade glioma or glioblastoma, undergoing nonglioma brain surgery, or in good health (not recorded which). Sequenced: glioma tissue, nonneoplastic brain tissue, or PBMCs (not recorded which).

The CDR3 corresponds to CSVERVNEQYF. The DNA sequence is as follows: TGCAGCGTTGAAAGGGTGAACGAGCAGTACTTC. The rearranged chain carries TRBV29-1 and TRBJ2-7; no D gene call is confident. Based on the germline V gene, the CDR1 and CDR2 sequences are SQVTM and ANQGSEA. The CDR3 sequence holds 11 residues, the cysteine and phenylalanine included. Of all the DNA, just the CDR3 is kept, 33 bases in frame from base 1. Trimming takes 2 bases from V and 5 bases from J, and the germline ends sit 7 bases apart.